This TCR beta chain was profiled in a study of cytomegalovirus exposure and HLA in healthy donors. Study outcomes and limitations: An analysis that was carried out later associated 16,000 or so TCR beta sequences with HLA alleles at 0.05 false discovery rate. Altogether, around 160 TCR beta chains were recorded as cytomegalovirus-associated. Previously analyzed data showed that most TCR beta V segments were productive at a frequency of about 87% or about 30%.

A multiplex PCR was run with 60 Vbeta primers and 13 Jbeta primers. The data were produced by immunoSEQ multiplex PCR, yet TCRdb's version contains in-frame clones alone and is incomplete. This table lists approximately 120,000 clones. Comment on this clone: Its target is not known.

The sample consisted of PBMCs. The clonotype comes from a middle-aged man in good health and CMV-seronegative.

CDR3 region: CASSLDPGTYEQYF. The DNA for the CDR3 is TGCGCCAGCAGCTTGGACCCAGGGACCTACGAGCAGTACTTC. The V call is TRBV5-1, the J call TRBJ2-7; D possibly corresponds to TRBD1 (5 bases). The CDR3 spans 14 residues. The ends were cut back, 0 bases at V and 2 bases at J, with 9 bases in the middle. Per germline, CDR1 SGHRS and CDR2 YFSETQ.